Detailed here is one T cell receptor (beta chain). What it binds is not known. 13 Jbeta primers and 60 Vbeta primers were used for the PCR. Generated by immunoSEQ multiplex PCR, the TCRdb table keeps only in-frame clones and is missing some. The sample includes roughly 190,000 clones, about 83% of them seen just once. The data are from a study of cytomegalovirus exposure and HLA in healthy donors. Study at large: A preliminary data release comprised around 90 million unique TCRs obtained from HLA-typed donors. Study-wide results and limits: Serostatus for CMV was the only available immune exposure information. There was a cluster of highly shared sequence variants that was likely a sequencing artifact. Reports described diagnosis of cytomegalovirus status by the classifier as highly specific and sensitive.

The CDR3 consists of 16 residues. V was trimmed by 4 bases and J by 0 bases, leaving 10 bases between them. Germline-derived CDR1 and CDR2 are SNHLY and FYNNEI. The chain employs TRBV2 and TRBJ2-6; maybe TRBD1 (5 bases). This TCR derives from a woman in her forties or fifties in good health and CMV-seropositive. The sequenced sample consisted of PBMCs. CDR3 nucleotides: TGTGCCAGCAGTGTTTTACAGGCCTCTGGGGCCAACGTCCTGACTTTC. Its protein is CASSVLQASGANVLTF.